This T cell receptor (beta chain) was identified during a study of beta chain features in type 1 diabetes (dated by TCRdb to the late 2010s). About the study as a whole: Patients and healthy donors did not differ in mean age, gender distribution, total cell number or subset yield. A total of roughly 110 million sorted cells were examined across all samples, and the number of cells per subset was strongly correlated with RNA yield. In the study, TCRB repertoires of sorted circulating CD4+ T cell subsets from recently diagnosed type 1 diabetes patients were compared with those of matched healthy donors. Naive and central memory subsets were obtained from all 30 or so donors, but regulatory and stem cell-like memory subsets were isolated from only 8 patients and about 8 healthy donors.

Each donor gave one peripheral blood draw, averaging roughly 100 mL, which was collected into heparinised tubes. A BD FACSAria II was used to sort naive, central memory, regulatory and stem cell-like memory CD4+ T cells with a panel that included CD45RO, CCR7, CD25, CD127, CD95 and CD27. A purity above 95% was achieved for all sorted populations. PBMCs were isolated immediately by Lymphoprep density gradient centrifugation and stained directly without culture. So that batch effects would be minimized, each experiment stained and sorted samples in pairs, pairing one healthy donor with one patient. This clone was observed a handful of times. No antigen is known for it. No much larger clonotype is one base removed from it; base qualities were not supplied. The entire amount of isolated RNA was reverse transcribed using the High Capacity cDNA Reverse Transcription Kit, so the sequenced TCRB transcripts were expressed ones. Deep immunoSEQ sequencing was performed on naive, central memory and regulatory T cell samples, with an average of approximately 3.9 million total reads per sample. After sorted cells were lysed in RLT buffer, RNA was extracted with DNase-treated RNeasy Micro or Mini kits, with the choice depending on cell number. Each cell subset was processed separately to prevent cross-contamination, with patient and healthy donor samples processed together. The immunoSEQ multiplex PCR was used to amplify TCRB sequences from cDNA, generating 87-bp fragments that spanned the CDR3 region. Sequencing of the amplicons was done on the Illumina HiSeq platform. Under the source paper's analysis protocol: Synthetic template baselines were used to correct PCR bias computationally, reads within Hamming distance 2 were collapsed together, and singletons that could not be merged were discarded. Reads were aligned to IMGT to assign V, D and J genes, CDR3 length, and insertions or deletions at six rearrangement sites. Clonotype counts were normalized to sorted cell number within each subset before computing true diversity and Gini coefficients with the tcR R package. The overlap coefficient, calculated on TCRB nucleotide sequences, was used to measure repertoire sharing. TCRdb stores this immuneACCESS table with in-frame sequences only. Part of the clones is absent; in the studies checked, under half of the shortfall reflects unresolved V genes, and no reason is known for the rest. V, J and clone size are taken as reported in that table, and D and trimming were inferred from the DNA itself. This sample has around 300,000 clones in its table, and approximately 8% of those were observed once. The ten largest account for approximately 1% of the sample.

The germline V gene sets CDR1 to LGHNA and CDR2 to YSLEER. From the cysteine up to the phenylalanine, the CDR3 has a length of 14 residues. The CDR3 DNA has 42 bases and is translated from base 1. Trimming takes 4 bases from V and 3 bases from J, and the germline ends sit 12 bases apart. Results and caveats for the whole study, not just this receptor: Shorter templates might have been favored by PCR, but patient and control samples were amplified and corrected together, so both groups would have been affected equally by any skew. Because the HLA sub-analyses included only small numbers of individuals, any influence of HLA type on TCRB rearrangement was left unresolved. Naive, central memory and regulatory TCRB repertoires appeared more similar among patients than among healthy donors. Because cDNA was sequenced instead of genomic DNA, highly expressing activated cells could be over-represented, though the groups showed no difference in activation or CD3 levels. At VDJ recombination sites, type 1 diabetes patients had fewer insertions and more deleted nucleotides, which implies abnormalities in thymic rearrangement. Type 1 diabetes patients showed a moderate but significant shortening of TCRB CDR3 length in all four CD4+ subsets.

Sequencing input: central memory CD4+ T cells from blood. The sequence links TRBV4-3 to TRBJ1-1, with the D gene not confidently named. The sequence came from a woman between 18 and 29 years old in good health. The bases are TGCGCCAGCAGCCCCCGATCCGGGGACACTGAAGCTTTCTTT. It codes for CASSPRSGDTEAFF.